The 5 T cell receptor beta chains below were found in one sample sequenced in a study of shared clonotypes between healthy human individuals (dated by TCRdb to about 2020). For the CD8 naive samples, CD45RO-negative cells were positively selected for CCR7, yielding a CD45RA+CCR7+ population from which TemRA cells were excluded. Receptors were amplified or captured by the immunoSEQ multiplex PCR assay. Not all clones reach the TCRdb copy of this immuneACCESS table, which keeps in-frame sequences only. Checked studies attribute under half of the gap to unresolved V genes and leave the rest unexplained. The sample table lists approximately 590,000 clones, around 95% of them with a count of one. The ten largest clones represent roughly 0.1% of the sample. What was sequenced was naive CD8+ T cells sorted from blood. The intended sense of this specimen's cell subset or site label: CD45RA+CCR7+. The origin of the receptors is a woman under 40 in good health.

This clone has a single count. The V call is TRBV27, the J call TRBJ1-6; D call uncertain. CDR1 is MNHEY, CDR2 SMNVEV, per germline (reference sequence). The CDR3 is made up of 14 amino acids. Between the trimmed V and J ends, which lost 6 bases and 4 bases, there was a span of 10 bases. The CDR3 sequence is CASSLVKYNSPLHF. CDR3 sequence (DNA): TGTGCCAGCAGCCTGGTGAAGTATAATTCACCCCTCCACTTT.

The chain joins TRBV6-7 to TRBJ2-4; D perhaps matches TRBD1 (5 bases). TRBV6-7 carries the ORF label, with uncertain function. V was cut by 2 bases and J by 0 bases, with 14 bases left in between. The CDR3 is 17 amino acids. The CDR3 protein is CASSYAQRQPAKNIQYF. Written as DNA, the CDR3 is TGTGCCAGCAGTTACGCCCAAAGACAGCCAGCCAAAAACATTCAGTACTTC.

The chain recombines TRBV5-8 with TRBJ2-2, with D perhaps TRBD1 or TRBD2 (6 bases each). V dropped 7 bases and J dropped 11 bases, with 30 bases sitting between them. This CDR3 contains 17 residues. CDR1 and CDR2 (germline): SGHTS, YDEGEE. CDR3 residues: CASVADGGGGNWDELFF. CDR3 coding DNA: TGTGCCAGCGTCGCCGACGGAGGAGGGGGAAACTGGGACGAGCTGTTTTTT.

The rearrangement joins TRBV7-8 to TRBJ2-1, with D perhaps matching TRBD1 or TRBD2 (5 bases each). The CDR3 is 18 amino acids. With 2 bases removed from V and 2 bases from J, the gap between germline ends came to 19 bases. Germline CDR1 SGHVS, CDR2 FQNEAQ. CDR3 region: CASSLSGLGPRTYNEQFF. In nucleotides, the CDR3 is TGTGCCAGCAGCTTATCCGGGCTGGGACCGAGGACCTACAATGAGCAGTTCTTC.

This chain joins TRBV4-1 and TRBJ2-3; a weak D match, TRBD1 (6 bases). The length of the CDR3 is 16 residues. V was pared by 1 base and J by 2 bases, with 13 bases between. CDR1 and CDR2 from the germline V gene are MGHRA and YSYEKL. The CDR3 DNA sequence: TGCGCCAGCAGCCAAGCGCCGGGACACAACACAGATACGCAGTATTTT. Translating gives CASSQAPGHNTDTQYF.